The 9 T cell receptor beta chains listed next were all sequenced from one sample in a study of post-analysis software for immune sequencing data (dated by TCRdb to between 2014 and 2016). Their recognized antigens are unknown. What the authors observed across the whole study: Significantly higher frequencies in patients than in controls were found for several TRBV segments, including TRBV5-6, TRBV5-1 and TRBV20-1.

Library preparation was by PCR. These reads were obtained on an Illumina HiSeq 2500. Unique molecular identifiers were incorporated into TCR beta cDNA libraries to reduce PCR and sequencing biases. The public reads were reprocessed in TCRdb via fastp at Q25 and MiXCR, keeping in-frame beta chains. Records with the same CDR3 protein are collapsed into one entry carrying the most frequent genes and DNA. The sample contains around 710,000 distinct CDR3 sequences, 46% of them found a single time. 4% to 5% of the sample is taken by the ten largest. The sequenced sample consisted of blood. These receptors were collected from a girl under 18 with multiple sclerosis.

The chain carries TRBV20-1 and TRBJ2-7; maybe TRBD1 (5 bases). Per the germline V gene, CDR1 is DFQATT and CDR2 is SNEGSKA (reference sequence). The germline V and J ends were trimmed by 6 bases and 3 bases, with 18 bases remaining between them. This CDR3 is built from 14 residues. The CDR3 protein is CSARRQPTSYEQYF. DNA for the CDR3: TGCAGTGCCCGCAGACAGCCGACAAGCTACGAGCAGTACTTC.

The J gene is TRBJ2-4, the V gene TRBV4-3; D is ambiguous. The CDR3 covers 17 residues. The V end lost 0 bases, the J end lost 1 base, and 13 bases lay between the germline ends. CDR1 is LGHNA, CDR2 YSLEER, per germline. CDR3 in DNA: TGCGCCAGCAGCCAAGATAGTTGGACCCCGGCCAAAAACATTCAGTACTTC. Amino acids: CASSQDSWTPAKNIQYF.

This clonotype has a handful of counts. This sequence joins TRBV20-1 and TRBJ2-1, with 14 bases identical to TRBD2. Germline CDR1 DFQATT, CDR2 SNEGSKA (reference sequence). Unmatched junction bases numbered 9, after V lost 6 bases and J lost 8 bases. The CDR3 has 15 residues. The CDR3: CSAPVPTSGRDEQFF. Written as DNA, the CDR3 is TGCAGTGCGCCCGTCCCGACTAGCGGGAGGGATGAGCAGTTCTTC.

The chain recombines TRBV5-1 with TRBJ2-5, with 10 bases lining up with TRBD1. The J call may be mistaken, given a closer DNA end match to TRBJ2-7. Germline CDR1 reads SGHRS; CDR2 reads YFSETQ. The CDR3 extends over 14 amino acids. In DNA, the CDR3 is TGCGCCAGCAGCGGGGACAGGGGAAGGATCGAGCAGTACTTC. Protein: CASSGDRGRIEQYF.

V gene TRBV7-2 combines with J gene TRBJ2-7; 7 nucleotides agree with TRBD2. Germline CDR1 and CDR2: SGHTA and FQGNSA. The CDR3 is 16 residues long. V shed 1 base, J shed 3 bases, and the junction held 9 bases outside the gene matches. DNA for the CDR3: TGTGCCAGCAGCTTAGAGGCTACGTGGGAGGGCTACGAGCAGTACTTC. Protein sequence: CASSLEATWEGYEQYF.

This clonotype was recorded once. CDR3: CASGRGSPYEQYF. The CDR3, as DNA: TGTGCCAGCGGTCGGGGGTCCCCCTACGAGCAGTACTTC. The chain uses TRBV27 and TRBJ2-7, with TRBD2 as a possible D gene (6 bases). V was pared by 8 bases and J by 2 bases, with 13 bases between. Germline loops: CDR1 MNHEY, CDR2 SMNVEV (reference sequence). The CDR3 totals 13 residues.

The V call is TRBV7-6, the J call TRBJ1-6, with TRBD1 matching 7 bases. The CDR3 covers 14 residues. V lost 4 bases and J lost 6; bases outside the gene matches: 3. Germline CDR1 and CDR2: SGHVS and FNYEAQ. The CDR3 sequence: CASSSRDSNSPLHF. Here the CDR3 DNA reads TGTGCCAGCAGCTCCCGGGACAGTAATTCACCCCTCCACTTT.

This clonotype was seen a few times. Mismatch with germline at one junction end may stem from a read error. V and J are TRBV7-7 and TRBJ2-7, with 8 bases that match TRBD1. The germline V gene has CDR1 SSHAT and CDR2 FNYEAQ (reference sequence). There are 15 residues in the CDR3. CDR3 sequence (DNA): TGTGCTAGCAGCTTGCCCTCAGGGGGCACGGGGCCCCAGTACTTC. Translated, it gives CASSLPSGGTGPQYF.

This clonotype was seen a handful of times. The chain links TRBV15 to TRBJ1-2; 7 nucleotides line up with TRBD1. V lost 0 bases, J lost 2 bases, and 9 bases stayed unmatched. CDR1 is LNHNV and CDR2 is YYDKDF in the germline V gene (reference sequence). The CDR3 is 17 residues long. DNA for the CDR3: TGTGCCACCAGCAGAGATTCGGGGAGGGGGCTCAACTATGGCTACACCTTC. This gives the protein CATSRDSGRGLNYGYTF.